The 29 T cell receptor beta chains below were found in one sample sequenced in a study of T cells in Graves' hyperthyroidism and ophthalmopathy. Researchers amplified the TCR beta CDR3 regions from RNA transcripts. HTBI primers drove first-round RT-PCR of the TCR CDR3. TCRdb passed the multiplex PCR reads through MiXCR, listing each CDR3 protein once. The sample includes roughly 280,000 distinct CDR3 sequences, 15% to 20% of them seen just once. Sequenced: blood. All receptors derive from a woman aged 55-70 years with Graves' ophthalmopathy.

This clonotype was observed many times. V usage is TRBV11-3 and J usage is TRBJ2-1; tentative D call: TRBD1 (5 bases). V lost 2 bases and J lost 7, with 12 bases in between. Per the germline V gene, CDR1 is SGHNT and CDR2 is YENEEA. The CDR3 totals 14 residues. CDR3: CASSLSPAGNEQFF. DNA of the CDR3: TGTGCCAGCAGCTTATCCCCAGCAGGGAATGAGCAGTTCTTC.

The chain has TRBV25-1 and TRBJ2-2; no clear D. The germline gives CDR1 MGHDK, CDR2 SYGVNS. The CDR3 totals 15 residues. V lost 7 bases to trimming and J lost 3 bases, with 15 bases between them. CDR3 residues: CASKGANRDTGELFF. CDR3 DNA sequence: TGTGCCAGCAAAGGAGCGAACAGAGACACCGGGGAGCTGTTTTTT.

This clonotype came up a few times. This chain links TRBV3-1 with TRBJ2-4; TRBD2 might be the D (6 bases). The CDR3 runs 14 residues. Germline CDR1 is LGHDT and CDR2 is YNNKEL (reference sequence). The V gene lost 1 base and the J gene lost 4 bases, with 8 bases spanning the gap. The CDR3 sequence is CASSQGGGKNIQYF. In nucleotides, the CDR3 is TGTGCCAGCAGCCAAGGCGGAGGGAAAAACATTCAGTACTTC.

The sample holds many counts of this clonotype. V usage is TRBV18 and J usage is TRBJ2-5; no firm D call. V lost 0 bases and J lost 5, with 7 bases in between. The CDR3 has 13 residues. CDR1 and CDR2 from the germline V gene are KGHSH and LQKENI. The CDR3 DNA is TGTGCCAGCTCACCACCATCTGTCGAGACCCAGTACTTC. This sequence encodes CASSPPSVETQYF.

For this clonotype: A much bigger clone sits one base away, suggesting this may be a read error. A read error is likely, as this CDR3 ends without the conserved phenylalanine or tryptophan. This chain uses TRBV10-1 with TRBJ1-1; D is ambiguous. V lost 4 bases to trimming and J lost 3 bases, with 9 bases between them. The V gene's germline CDR1 is WNHNN and CDR2 SYGVQD (reference sequence). The CDR3 totals 13 residues. CDR3 sequence: CASSGRPDTEAFV. The CDR3 DNA follows: TGCGCCAGCAGTGGGCGGCCGGACACTGAAGCTTTCGTT.

This clonotype was seen many times. The chain is built from TRBV7-2 and TRBJ2-7; 8 nucleotides line up with TRBD1. The CDR3 is made up of 13 amino acids. Germline CDR1 SGHTA, CDR2 FQGNSA. V was pared by 7 bases and J by 3 bases, with 5 bases of the junction left unmatched. CDR3 in amino acids: CASNLDRDYEQYF. For the CDR3, the DNA is TGTGCCAGCAACCTGGACAGGGACTACGAGCAGTACTTC.

V and J are TRBV20-1 and TRBJ1-6; unclear D gene. The V end was cut by 3 bases, the J end by 9 bases, with 21 bases between. Germline-derived CDR1 and CDR2 are DFQATT and SNEGSKA (reference sequence). The CDR3 has 16 amino acids. CDR3: CSASNRRPQSGSPLHF. The DNA for the CDR3 is TGCAGTGCTAGTAATCGTAGGCCACAGTCAGGTTCACCCCTCCACTTT.

This clonotype showed up many times. This chain links TRBV12-3 or TRBV12-4 with TRBJ2-6; unclear D gene. V was trimmed by 3 bases and J by 1 base, leaving 13 bases between them. The CDR3 is 17 amino acids. CDR3 sequence (DNA): TGTGCCAGCAGTTTCGGGTCAGCGAGATCTGGGGCCAACGTCCTGACTTTC. Translating gives CASSFGSARSGANVLTF.

This clonotype showed up many times. The rearrangement links TRBV28 to TRBJ1-6; weak D call: TRBD1 (6 bases). From germline, CDR1 is MDHEN and CDR2 SYDVKM. The V end lost 2 bases, the J end lost 13 bases, and 15 bases lay between the germline ends. The CDR3 covers 14 residues. CDR3 region: CASSLGQTVRPLHF. The CDR3 DNA reads as TGTGCCAGCAGTTTAGGACAGACCGTTAGGCCCCTCCACTTT.

This clonotype was seen a few times. The chain joins TRBV14 to TRBJ2-5, with D perhaps matching TRBD1 (5 bases). CDR1 is SGHDN, CDR2 FVKESK, per germline. The V end was cut by 0 bases, the J end by 2 bases, with 10 bases between. The CDR3 has 15 amino acids. This chain's CDR3 is CASSQDRELQETQYF. CDR3 DNA: TGTGCCAGCAGCCAAGACAGGGAACTACAAGAGACCCAGTACTTC.

V usage is TRBV19 and J usage is TRBJ1-5; D not certain. Per the germline V gene, CDR1 is LNHDA and CDR2 is SQIVND (reference sequence). The germline V and J ends were trimmed by 1 base and 7 bases, with 5 bases remaining between them. The CDR3 spans 12 residues. The CDR3 region is CASSIARQPQHF. Written as DNA, the CDR3 is TGTGCCAGTAGTATAGCAAGGCAGCCCCAGCATTTT. The variable domain in full, with the rest retrieved from reference TRBV19 and TRBJ1-5, is DGGITQSPKYLFRKEGQNVTLSCEQNLNHDAMYWYRQDPGQGLRLIYYSQIVNDFQKGDIAEGYSVSREKKESFPLTVTSAQKNPTAFYLCASSIARQPQHFGDGTRLSIL.

This clonotype was seen once. This sequence joins TRBV12-3 or TRBV12-4 and TRBJ2-7, with 9 bases that match TRBD2. The length of the CDR3 is 14 residues. With V trimmed by 3 bases and J by 9 bases, 9 bases remained unmatched. CDR3 sequence (DNA): TGTGCCAGCAGTTTGTCTAGCGGGGCAGGGCGGCAGTACTTC. It yields the protein CASSLSSGAGRQYF.

The chain has TRBV7-9 and TRBJ2-7, with TRBD1 matching 10 bases. There are 12 residues in the CDR3. The germline CDR1 and CDR2 sequences are SEHNR and FQNEAQ (reference sequence). Losses at the gene ends were 5 bases for V and 8 bases for J; bases not matched to a gene: 3. CDR3 coding DNA: TGTGCCAGCAGCCCGGGACAGGGGAAGCAGTACTTC. Translation: CASSPGQGKQYF.

This clonotype was found many times. The chain couples TRBV19 to TRBJ2-7; tentatively, D is TRBD1 (7 bases). Germline V lookup: CDR1 LNHDA, CDR2 SQIVND (reference sequence). The CDR3 is made up of 16 amino acids. Trimming cost V 5 bases and J 2 bases, with 19 bases left between them. The CDR3 region is CASSVRHQGGTYEQYF. CDR3 nucleotides: TGTGCCAGTAGTGTCCGTCACCAGGGGGGTACCTACGAGCAGTACTTC.

This clonotype was seen ten or more times. The chain recombines TRBV28 with TRBJ2-1, with 9 nucleotides matching TRBD1. V was clipped by 5 bases and J by 6 bases; unmatched bases: 20. Looked up from germline, CDR1 is MDHEN and CDR2 is SYDVKM. The length of the CDR3 is 19 residues. This CDR3 is CASSPTLVRRDRASNEQFF. The CDR3 nucleotides are TGTGCCAGCAGTCCTACCTTGGTTCGACGGGACAGGGCTTCCAATGAGCAGTTCTTC.

A note on this clonotype: Possible read error: a much larger clone is one base away. This chain links TRBV27 with TRBJ2-7; D may be TRBD1 (6 bases). The CDR3 is 14 amino acids. V lost 3 bases, J lost 5 bases, and 14 bases lay in between. Germline V CDR1 and CDR2: MNHEY, SMNVEV (reference sequence). CDR3 bases: TGTGCCAGCAGTTTCCGGGACATAGAGAACGAGCAGTACTTC. This translates into CASSFRDIENEQYF.

At least ten counts were recorded for this clonotype. The chain uses TRBV28 and TRBJ1-1, with D unresolved. The CDR3 extends over 15 amino acids. V was pared by 7 bases and J by 2 bases, with 17 bases between. Per germline, CDR1 MDHEN and CDR2 SYDVKM. The CDR3 loop reads CASTLTSGGNTEAFF. CDR3 coding DNA: TGTGCCAGCACCTTAACGAGTGGTGGAAACACTGAAGCTTTCTTT.

This clonotype was picked up many times. The rearrangement links TRBV18 to TRBJ1-1, with 7 bases fitting TRBD1. This CDR3 is 15 amino acids long. The germline CDR1 and CDR2 sequences are KGHSH and LQKENI. Germline trimming cut 2 bases from V and 5 bases from J; bases unmatched to any gene: 8. The CDR3 DNA follows: TGTGCCAGCTCACCAAGGGCAGGGGGGGGGACTGAAGCTTTCTTT. Amino acid sequence: CASSPRAGGGTEAFF.

This clonotype was seen at least ten times. The chain recombines TRBV2 with TRBJ1-1; D is ambiguous. Trimming took 3 bases from V and 6 from J, leaving 23 bases between them. CDR1 is SNHLY, CDR2 FYNNEI, per germline. The CDR3 has 17 amino acids. The CDR3 loop is CASSEEPHARPGSEAFF. DNA of the CDR3: TGTGCCAGCAGTGAGGAGCCCCACGCCAGACCGGGTTCTGAAGCTTTCTTT.

This clonotype has a count of ten or more. The J gene is TRBJ2-3, the V gene TRBV29-1, with a weak D call TRBD1 (5 bases). V was cut by 7 bases and J by 2 bases, with 16 bases left in between. CDR3 length equals 14 residues. CDR1 SQVTM and CDR2 ANQGSEA come from the germline V gene. DNA of the CDR3: TGCAGCGCCATCCTCAGGGATCTCACAGATACGCAGTATTTT. As protein: CSAILRDLTDTQYF.

This clonotype has at least ten counts. This chain joins TRBV9 and TRBJ2-3; D not resolved. V was trimmed by 0 bases and J by 2 bases, leaving 4 bases between them. Germline lookup yields CDR1 SGDLS and CDR2 YYNGEE. This CDR3 region has 13 residues. CDR3 region: CASSVATTDTQYF. In DNA form, the CDR3 reads TGTGCCAGCAGCGTAGCTACCACAGATACGCAGTATTTT.

This clonotype was found many times. V is TRBV20-1 and J is TRBJ2-7, with a tentative D call TRBD1 (5 bases). Trimming took off 3 bases at V and 2 bases at J, with 14 bases between the two ends. Germline CDR1 DFQATT, CDR2 SNEGSKA (reference sequence). This CDR3 region has 14 residues. The DNA of the CDR3 is TGCAGTGCTAGTGGCGGATGGACAACCTACGAGCAGTACTTC. This gives the protein CSASGGWTTYEQYF.

In DNA, the CDR3 is TGCGCCAGCAGCTTGACTGTGGGACAGGGTTTCTACGAGCAGTACTTC. This codes for CASSLTVGQGFYEQYF. V and J are TRBV5-1 and TRBJ2-7; TRBD1 matches 9 bases. With 1 base clipped from V and 3 bases from J, the junction kept 8 bases outside the gene matches. From germline, CDR1 is SGHRS and CDR2 YFSETQ. The CDR3 length is 16 residues.

J is TRBJ1-1 and V is TRBV12-3 or TRBV12-4; 7 bases agree with TRBD1. The V gene end was trimmed by 5 bases and the J gene end by 3 bases; junction bases not matched to a gene: 9. The CDR3 is made up of 15 amino acids. The CDR3 spells CASSRTGGTDTEAFF. The DNA of the CDR3 is TGTGCCAGCAGTAGGACAGGAGGCACGGACACTGAAGCTTTCTTT.

This clonotype was seen a few times. J is TRBJ1-2 and V is TRBV10-2; 7 bases match TRBD1. From germline, CDR1 is WSHSY and CDR2 SAAADI. V shed 7 bases and J 7 bases; nucleotides not matched to a gene: 6. The CDR3 covers 12 residues. The CDR3 region is CASTTGTAGYTF. CDR3 DNA sequence: TGCGCCAGCACCACAGGGACAGCTGGCTACACCTTC.

There are many counts of this clonotype. The chain's CDR3 is CASSYRDRGHEKLFF. In DNA, the CDR3 is TGTGCCAGCAGTTATAGGGACAGGGGGCACGAAAAACTGTTTTTT. This chain links TRBV28 with TRBJ1-4, with 12 bases lining up with TRBD1. The CDR3 runs to 15 residues. V lost 4 bases, J lost 8 bases, and 5 bases stayed unmatched. Per germline, CDR1 MDHEN and CDR2 SYDVKM.

V is TRBV12-3 or TRBV12-4 and J is TRBJ1-2, with a weak D call TRBD1 (6 bases). V lost 5 bases, J lost 8 bases, and 27 bases lay in between. CDR3 length equals 17 residues. As DNA, the CDR3 is TGTGCCAGCAGTGGAGGGCTCGTTGTGAGGGGGATGAGAGGCTACACCTTC. It translates to CASSGGLVVRGMRGYTF.

This chain joins TRBV7-8 and TRBJ1-4; maybe TRBD1 (6 bases). CDR3 length: 16 amino acids. Looked up from germline, CDR1 is SGHVS and CDR2 is FQNEAQ. V was shortened by 2 bases and J by 4 bases, with 14 bases between the two germline ends. This chain's CDR3 is CASSLTGAAYNEKLFF. CDR3 sequence (DNA): TGTGCCAGCAGCTTAACGGGGGCAGCCTATAATGAAAAACTGTTTTTT.

This clonotype has ten or more counts. This chain links TRBV29-1 with TRBJ1-1; D possibly corresponds to TRBD1 (5 bases). The V gene's germline CDR1 is SQVTM and CDR2 ANQGSEA. Trimming cost V 7 bases and J 1 base, with 13 bases left between them. The CDR3 spans 13 residues. The CDR3 DNA follows: TGCAGCGGGACTAAGACAGCGAACACTGAAGCTTTCTTT. This translates into CSGTKTANTEAFF.